This entry is about one TCR beta chain. Per the authors' pipeline: Estimation of nucleated cell counts relied on the amplification of reference gene primers. Using immunoSEQ multiplex PCR, the repertoire was profiled, and TCRdb retains in-frame clones only, with some absent. V and J calls and clone size are those listed in that table; D and trimming were worked out from the DNA. The sample has about 120,000 clones, roughly nine tenths seen once. The data are from a study of blood T cell repertoires in COVID-19. Study in general: The United States, Italy and Spain supplied acute and convalescent COVID-19 samples. Nucleic acid was either cDNA or gDNA, and it came from T cells, B-cell-depleted T cells, or PBMCs.

V lost 7 bases, J lost 3 bases, and 6 bases stayed unmatched. Germline V gene sequence: CDR1 MDHEN, CDR2 SYDVKM. This CDR3 has 13 residues. J is TRBJ2-7 and V is TRBV28; 7 bases fit TRBD1. The TCR originated in a human donor in a cohort sampled during active COVID-19. The sequencing input was peripheral blood. The CDR3 loop reads CASKDRRLYEQYF. The DNA for the CDR3 is TGTGCCAGCAAGGACAGGCGTCTCTACGAGCAGTACTTC.